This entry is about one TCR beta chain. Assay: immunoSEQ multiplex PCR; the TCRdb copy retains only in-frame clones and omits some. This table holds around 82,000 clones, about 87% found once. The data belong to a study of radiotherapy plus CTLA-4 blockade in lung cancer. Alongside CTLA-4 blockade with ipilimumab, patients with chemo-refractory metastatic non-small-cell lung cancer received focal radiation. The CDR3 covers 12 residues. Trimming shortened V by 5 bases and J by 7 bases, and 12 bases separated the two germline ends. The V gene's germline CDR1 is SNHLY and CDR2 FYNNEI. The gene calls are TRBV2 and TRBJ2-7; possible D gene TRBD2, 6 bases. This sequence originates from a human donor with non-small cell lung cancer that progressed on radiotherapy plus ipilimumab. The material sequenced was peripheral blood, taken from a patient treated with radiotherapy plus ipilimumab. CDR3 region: CASSKGGDEQYF. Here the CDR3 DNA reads TGTGCCAGCAGTAAAGGAGGGGATGAGCAGTACTTC.